The text below deals with one T cell receptor (beta chain). These data belong to a study of shared clonotypes between healthy human individuals. About the study: A donor's plate count was three for CD4 naive and three for CD4 memory; CD8 naive had two and CD8 memory one.

This CDR3 is built from 15 residues. Trimming took off 5 bases at V and 0 bases at J, with 14 bases between the two ends. Germline V CDR1 and CDR2: PRHDT, FYEKMQ (reference sequence). Template for every sorted-subset replicate PCR totaled around 200 ng DNA, approximately 30,000 T cell genomes. Clones were sequenced by immunoSEQ multiplex PCR, and TCRdb holds only the in-frame ones, with some missing. The sample contains about 1 million clones, roughly 75% of which appear only once. The source is a man aged 18-30 years in good health. The V call is TRBV13, the J call TRBJ2-7; TRBD2 might be the D (5 bases). The sample consisted of memory CD4+ T cells sorted from blood. Subset denoted: CD45RA-negative fraction. For the CDR3, the DNA is TGTGCCAGCAGCCCCCAGCGGCTGAGCTCCTACGAGCAGTACTTC. As protein: CASSPQRLSSYEQYF.